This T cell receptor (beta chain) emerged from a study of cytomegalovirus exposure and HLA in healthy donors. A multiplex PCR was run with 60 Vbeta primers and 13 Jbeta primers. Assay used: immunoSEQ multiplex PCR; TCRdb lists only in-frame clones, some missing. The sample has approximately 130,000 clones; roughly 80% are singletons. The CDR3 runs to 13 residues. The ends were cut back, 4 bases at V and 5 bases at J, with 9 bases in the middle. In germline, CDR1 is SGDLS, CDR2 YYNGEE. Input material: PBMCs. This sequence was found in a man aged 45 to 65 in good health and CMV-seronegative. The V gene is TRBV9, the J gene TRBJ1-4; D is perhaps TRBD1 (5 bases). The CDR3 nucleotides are TGTGCCAGCAGCTTCCGGGGGAATGAAAAACTGTTTTTT. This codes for CASSFRGNEKLFF.